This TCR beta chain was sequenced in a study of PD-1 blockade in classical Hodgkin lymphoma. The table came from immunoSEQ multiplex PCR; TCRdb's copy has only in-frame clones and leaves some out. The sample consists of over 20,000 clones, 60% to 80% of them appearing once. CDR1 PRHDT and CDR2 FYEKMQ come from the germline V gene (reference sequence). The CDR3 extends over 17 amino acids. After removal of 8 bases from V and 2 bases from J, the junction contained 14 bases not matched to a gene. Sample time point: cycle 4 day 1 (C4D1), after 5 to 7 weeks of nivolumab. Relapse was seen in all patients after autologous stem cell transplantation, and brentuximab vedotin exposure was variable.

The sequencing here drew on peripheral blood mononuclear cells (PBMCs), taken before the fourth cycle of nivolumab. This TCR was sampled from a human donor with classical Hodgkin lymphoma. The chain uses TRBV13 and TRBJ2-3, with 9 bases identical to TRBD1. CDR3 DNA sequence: TGTGCCAGCGGCCAGGACAGGGGACCTTCCGCCACAGATACGCAGTATTTT. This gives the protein CASGQDRGPSATDTQYF.